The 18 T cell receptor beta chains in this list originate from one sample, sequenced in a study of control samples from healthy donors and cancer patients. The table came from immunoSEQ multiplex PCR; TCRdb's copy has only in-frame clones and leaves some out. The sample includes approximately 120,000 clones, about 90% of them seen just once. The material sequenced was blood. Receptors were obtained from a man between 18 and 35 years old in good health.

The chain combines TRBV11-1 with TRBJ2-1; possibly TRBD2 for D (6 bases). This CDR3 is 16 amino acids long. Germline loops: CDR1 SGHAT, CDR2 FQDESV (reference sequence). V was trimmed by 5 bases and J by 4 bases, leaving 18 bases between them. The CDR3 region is CASSPPTSGPYNEQFF. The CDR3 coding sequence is TGTGCCAGCAGCCCCCCGACGAGCGGGCCATACAATGAGCAGTTCTTC. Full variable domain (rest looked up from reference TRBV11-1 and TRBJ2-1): EAEVAQSPRYKITEKSQAVAFWCDPISGHATLYWYRQILGQGPELLVQFQDESVVDDSQLPKDRFSAERLKGVDSTLKIQPAELGDSAMYLCASSPPTSGPYNEQFFGPGTRLTVL.

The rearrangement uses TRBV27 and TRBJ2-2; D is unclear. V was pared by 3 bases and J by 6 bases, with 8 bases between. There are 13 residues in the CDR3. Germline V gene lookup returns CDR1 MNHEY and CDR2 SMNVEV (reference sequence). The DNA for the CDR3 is TGTGCCAGCAGTTTTGGAGTCCCCGGGGAGCTGTTTTTT. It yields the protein CASSFGVPGELFF.

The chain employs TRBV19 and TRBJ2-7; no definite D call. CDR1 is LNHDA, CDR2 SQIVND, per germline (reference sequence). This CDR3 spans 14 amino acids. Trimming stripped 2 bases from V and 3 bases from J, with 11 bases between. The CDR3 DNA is TGTGCCAGTAGTATAAGGGTTCGCGGCTACGAGCAGTACTTC. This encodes CASSIRVRGYEQYF.

This CDR3 reads CASSFYKTGQFF. In nucleotides, the CDR3 is TGTGCCAGCAGTTTCTACAAGACCGGGCAGTTCTTC. V usage is TRBV6-2 or TRBV6-3 and J usage is TRBJ2-1; no definite D call. The germline gives CDR1 MNHEY, CDR2 SVGEGT. The V end was cut by 4 bases, the J end by 12 bases, with 13 bases between. The CDR3 is 12 amino acids.

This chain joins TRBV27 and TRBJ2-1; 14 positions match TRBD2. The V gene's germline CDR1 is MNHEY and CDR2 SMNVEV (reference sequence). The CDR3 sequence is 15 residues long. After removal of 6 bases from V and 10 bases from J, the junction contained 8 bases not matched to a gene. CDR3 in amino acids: CASRAGTSGRWEQFF. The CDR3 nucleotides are TGTGCCAGCAGAGCCGGGACTAGCGGGAGATGGGAGCAGTTCTTC.

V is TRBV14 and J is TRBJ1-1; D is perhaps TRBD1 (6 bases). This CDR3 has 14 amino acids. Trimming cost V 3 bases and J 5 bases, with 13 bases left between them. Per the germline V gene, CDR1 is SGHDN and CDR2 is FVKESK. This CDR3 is CASSHDRRGTEAFF. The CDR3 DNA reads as TGTGCCAGCAGCCACGACAGGAGGGGAACTGAAGCTTTCTTT. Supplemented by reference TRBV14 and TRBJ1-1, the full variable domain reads EAGVTQFPSHSVIEKGQTVTLRCDPISGHDNLYWYRRVMGKEIKFLLHFVKESKQDESGMPNNRFLAERTGGTYSTLKVQPAELEDSGVYFCASSHDRRGTEAFFGQGTRLTVV.

CDR3 protein: CASSEGGHGKLFF. CDR3 bases: TGTGCCAGCAGTGAAGGGGGGCATGGGAAACTGTTTTTT. This chain links TRBV2 with TRBJ1-4; D is possibly TRBD1 (6 bases). V was clipped by 1 base and J by 11 bases, with 11 bases between them. Germline lookup yields CDR1 SNHLY and CDR2 FYNNEI. The CDR3 has 13 amino acids.

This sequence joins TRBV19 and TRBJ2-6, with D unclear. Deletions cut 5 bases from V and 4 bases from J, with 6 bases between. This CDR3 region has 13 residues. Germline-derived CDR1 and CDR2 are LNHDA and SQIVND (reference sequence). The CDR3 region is CASSSSGANVLTF. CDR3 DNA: TGTGCCAGTAGTTCCTCAGGGGCCAACGTCCTGACTTTC.

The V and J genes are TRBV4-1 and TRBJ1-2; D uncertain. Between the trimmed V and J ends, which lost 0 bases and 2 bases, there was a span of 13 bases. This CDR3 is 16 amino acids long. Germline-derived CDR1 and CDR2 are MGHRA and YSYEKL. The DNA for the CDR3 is TGCGCCAGCAGCCAAGATTCAAAACAGAGGAACTATGGCTACACCTTC. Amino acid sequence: CASSQDSKQRNYGYTF.

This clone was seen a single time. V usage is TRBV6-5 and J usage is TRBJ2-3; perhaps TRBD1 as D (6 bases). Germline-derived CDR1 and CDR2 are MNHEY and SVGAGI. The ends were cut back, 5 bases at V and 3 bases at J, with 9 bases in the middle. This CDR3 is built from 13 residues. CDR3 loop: CASSPTGTDTQYF. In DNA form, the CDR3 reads TGTGCCAGCAGTCCTACAGGGACAGATACGCAGTATTTT.

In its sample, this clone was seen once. CDR3: CASSSPGQGSETQYF. CDR3 DNA: TGTGCCAGCAGCTCCCCGGGACAGGGGTCGGAGACCCAGTACTTC. This chain connects TRBV7-6 to TRBJ2-5; 10 bases align to TRBD1. Germline assignment: CDR1 SGHVS and CDR2 FNYEAQ. J was trimmed by 5 bases and V by 4 bases; bases with no gene match: 7. The CDR3 length is 15 residues.

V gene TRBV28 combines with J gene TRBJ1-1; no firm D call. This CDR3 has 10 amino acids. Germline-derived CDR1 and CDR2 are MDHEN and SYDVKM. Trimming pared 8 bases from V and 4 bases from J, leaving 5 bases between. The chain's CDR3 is CASCATEAFF. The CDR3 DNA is TGTGCCAGCTGCGCCACTGAAGCTTTCTTT.

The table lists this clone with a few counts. This CDR3 is CASSLVSTEAFF. The CDR3 DNA follows: TGTGCCAGCAGTTTGGTATCGACTGAAGCTTTCTTT. V is TRBV28 and J is TRBJ1-1; no reliable D call. Germline lookup yields CDR1 MDHEN and CDR2 SYDVKM. This CDR3 is built from 12 residues. V was shortened by 3 bases and J by 5 bases, with 7 bases between the two germline ends.

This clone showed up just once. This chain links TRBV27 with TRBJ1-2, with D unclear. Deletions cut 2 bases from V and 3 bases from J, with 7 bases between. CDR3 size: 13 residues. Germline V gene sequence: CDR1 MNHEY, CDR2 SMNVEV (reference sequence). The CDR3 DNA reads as TGTGCCAGCAGTTTAGTGCGGGACTATGGCTACACCTTC. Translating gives CASSLVRDYGYTF.

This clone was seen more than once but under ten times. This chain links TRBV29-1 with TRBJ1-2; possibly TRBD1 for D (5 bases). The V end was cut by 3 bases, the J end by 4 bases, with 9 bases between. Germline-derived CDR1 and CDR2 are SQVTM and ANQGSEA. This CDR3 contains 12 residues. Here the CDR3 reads CSVDRGAYGYTF. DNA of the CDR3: TGCAGCGTTGATAGGGGAGCCTATGGCTACACCTTC. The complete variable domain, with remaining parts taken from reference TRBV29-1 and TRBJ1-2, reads SAVISQKPSRDICQRGTSLTIQCQVDSQVTMMFWYRQQPGQSLTLIATANQGSEATYESGFVIDKFPISRPNLTFSTLTVSNMSPEDSSIYLCSVDRGAYGYTFGSGTRLTVV.

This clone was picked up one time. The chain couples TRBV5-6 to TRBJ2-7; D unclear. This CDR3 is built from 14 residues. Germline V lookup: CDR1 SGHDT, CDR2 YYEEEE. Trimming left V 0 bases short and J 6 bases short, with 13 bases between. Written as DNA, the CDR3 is TGTGCCAGCAGCTTGGATGGTAGCTTGGGCGAGCAGTACTTC. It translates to CASSLDGSLGEQYF.

In DNA, the CDR3 is TGTGCCAGCGGGCTAGGTTTGTCCGCCACAGATACGCAGTATTTT. Translation: CASGLGLSATDTQYF. The chain carries TRBV9 and TRBJ2-3; D is ambiguous. The CDR3 sequence is 15 residues long. Germline V lookup: CDR1 SGDLS, CDR2 YYNGEE. V lost 7 bases to trimming and J lost 2 bases, with 17 bases between them. Drawing the rest from reference TRBV9 and TRBJ2-3, the complete variable domain is DSGVTQTPKHLITATGQRVTLRCSPRSGDLSVYWYQQSLDQGLQFLIQYYNGEERAKGNILERFSAQQFPDLHSELNLSSLELGDSALYFCASGLGLSATDTQYFGPGTRLTVL.

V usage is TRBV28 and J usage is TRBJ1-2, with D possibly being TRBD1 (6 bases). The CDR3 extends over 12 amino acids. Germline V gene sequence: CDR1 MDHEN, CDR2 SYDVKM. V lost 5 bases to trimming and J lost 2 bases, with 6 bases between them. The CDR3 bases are TGTGCCAGCAGTAGGGGGAACTATGGCTACACCTTC. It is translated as CASSRGNYGYTF.